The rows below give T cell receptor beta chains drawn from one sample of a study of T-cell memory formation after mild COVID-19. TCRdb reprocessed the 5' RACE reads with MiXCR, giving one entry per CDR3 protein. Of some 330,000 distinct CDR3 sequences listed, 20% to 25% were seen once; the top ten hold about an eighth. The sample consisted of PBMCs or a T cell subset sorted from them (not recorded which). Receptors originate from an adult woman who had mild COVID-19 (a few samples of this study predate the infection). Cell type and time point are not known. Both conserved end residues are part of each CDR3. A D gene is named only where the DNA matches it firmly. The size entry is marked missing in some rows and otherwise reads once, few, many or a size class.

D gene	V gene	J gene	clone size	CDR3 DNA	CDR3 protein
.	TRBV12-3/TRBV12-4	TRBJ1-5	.	TGTGCCAGCAGTCCAGGGACCGTCGGAAGCAATCAGCCCCAGCATTTT	CASSPGTVGSNQPQHF
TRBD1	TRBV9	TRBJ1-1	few	TGTGCCAGCAGCTTTGGACAGGGGGCTACTGAAGCTTTCTTT	CASSFGQGATEAFF
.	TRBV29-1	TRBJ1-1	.	TGCAGCGCCAACCTCGACTATGAAGCTTTCTTT	CSANLDYEAFF
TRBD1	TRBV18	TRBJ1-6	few	TGTGCCAGCTCACCACACGGGCCGGGACAGGGTTCACCCCTCCACTTT	CASSPHGPGQGSPLHF
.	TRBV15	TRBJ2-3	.	TGTGCCACCAGGGGACTGGGGGCCTATACGCAGTATTTT	CATRGLGAYTQYF
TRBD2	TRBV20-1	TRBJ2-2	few	TGCAGTGCAGGACTAGCCAAGAACACCGGGGAGCTGTTTTTT	CSAGLAKNTGELFF
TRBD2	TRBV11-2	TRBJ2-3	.	TGTGCCAGCAGCGAAAGACCCGTAACTAGCGGGGGTCGAGATACGCAGTATTTT	CASSERPVTSGGRDTQYF
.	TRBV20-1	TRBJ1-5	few	TGCAGTGCTAAGGGTCCGAATCAGCCCCAGCATTTT	CSAKGPNQPQHF
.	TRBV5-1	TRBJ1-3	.	TGCGCCTGCAGAGGGTCTGGAAACACCATATATTTT	CACRGSGNTIYF
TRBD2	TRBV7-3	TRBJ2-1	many	TGTGCCAGCAGCTTAGCGGGAGGCCTCGATGAGCAGTTCTTC	CASSLAGGLDEQFF
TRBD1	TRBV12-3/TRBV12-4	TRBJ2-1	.	TGTGCCAGCAGTTGGGGACAGGGGGCTTGGGAGCAGTTCTTC	CASSWGQGAWEQFF
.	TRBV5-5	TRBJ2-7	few	TGTGCCAGCAGCCCTACCGGCAGTCCCTACGAGCAGTACTTC	CASSPTGSPYEQYF
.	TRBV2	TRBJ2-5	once	TGTGCCAGCAGTGGGGGCAGGAGCCACCAAGAGACCCAGTACTTC	CASSGGRSHQETQYF
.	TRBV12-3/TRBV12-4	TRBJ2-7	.	TGTGCCAGCAGCCCGGCAGACGGCCAAACCTACGAGCAGTACTTC	CASSPADGQTYEQYF
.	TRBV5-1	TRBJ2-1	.	TGCGCCAGCACCTCGCTTCGGGGCTACAATGAGCAGTTCTTC	CASTSLRGYNEQFF
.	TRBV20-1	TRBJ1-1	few	TGCAGTGCTAGAGATCTGACCCCGAACACTGAAGCTTTCTTT	CSARDLTPNTEAFF
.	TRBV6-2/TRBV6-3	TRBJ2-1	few	TGTGCCAGCAGGAGACTAGGTCTTAGTGATGAGCAGTTCTTC	CASRRLGLSDEQFF
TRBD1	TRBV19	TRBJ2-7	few	TGTGCCAGTAGTATCTCGACAGGGGGCGAGCAGTACTTC	CASSISTGGEQYF
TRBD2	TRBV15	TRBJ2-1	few	TGTGCCACCAGCAGAGGTTTAGGCGGGAGGGACAATGAGCAGTTCTTC	CATSRGLGGRDNEQFF
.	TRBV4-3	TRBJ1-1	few	TGCGCCAGCAGCCAAGTGGTGGGCGGTACTGAAGCTTTCTTT	CASSQVVGGTEAFF
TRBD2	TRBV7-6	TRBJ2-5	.	TGTGCCAGCAGCCCCTCGTTTACAGCGGGGGGCCTAACTGGGACCCTGTACTTC	CASSPSFTAGGLTGTLYF
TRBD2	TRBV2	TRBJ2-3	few	TGTGCCAGCAGTGTACCCGTCGGGACTAGCGGGAGCTCTGGCACAGATACGCAGTATTTT	CASSVPVGTSGSSGTDTQYF
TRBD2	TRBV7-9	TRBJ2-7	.	TGTGCCAGCAGCACCTCTAGCGGGAGGACCGTTGAGGAGCAGTACTTC	CASSTSSGRTVEEQYF
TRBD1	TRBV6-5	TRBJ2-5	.	TGTGCCAGCATTTCAATAGGGACAGGGGGAAGAGAGACCCAGTACTTC	CASISIGTGGRETQYF
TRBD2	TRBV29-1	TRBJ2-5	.	TGCAGTACCCCGGGGGGGCTCCAAGAGACCCAGTACTTC	CSTPGGLQETQYF
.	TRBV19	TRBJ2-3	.	TGTGCCAGTAGACAGGCCACGACAGATACGCAGTATTTT	CASRQATTDTQYF
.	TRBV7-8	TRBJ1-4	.	TGTGCCAGCAGCCCCGTCAGGGTTGGGGAAAAACTGTTTTTT	CASSPVRVGEKLFF
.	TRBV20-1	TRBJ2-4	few	TGCAGTGCTCTAGCCAAAAACATTCAGTACTTC	CSALAKNIQYF
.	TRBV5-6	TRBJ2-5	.	TGTGCCAGCAGCCCGGGCCTGGTAGCCCAAGAGACCCAGTACTTC	CASSPGLVAQETQYF
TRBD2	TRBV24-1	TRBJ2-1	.	TGTGCCACCAGTGAGGCGGGAGGGGACACCAACAATGAGCAGTTCTTC	CATSEAGGDTNNEQFF
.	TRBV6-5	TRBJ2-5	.	TGTGCCAGCCGTAGCAGGGGGGTAATGGAGACCCAGTACTTC	CASRSRGVMETQYF
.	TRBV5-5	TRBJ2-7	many	TGTGCCAGCAGCTACGACGCAACCTACGAGCAGTACTTC	CASSYDATYEQYF
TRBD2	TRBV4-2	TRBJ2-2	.	TGTGCCAGCAGCCAAGAAGCGGGAGGGCTCGGGGAGCTGTTTTTT	CASSQEAGGLGELFF
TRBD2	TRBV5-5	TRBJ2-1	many	TGTGCCAGCAGCTCCCGACTAGCGGATTACAATGAGCAGTTCTTC	CASSSRLADYNEQFF
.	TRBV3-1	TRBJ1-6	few	TGTGCCAGCAGCCCGGGGGGGGGCGGTCATTATAATTCACCCCTCCACTTT	CASSPGGGGHYNSPLHF
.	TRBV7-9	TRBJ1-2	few	TGTGCCAGCAGCTTAAGGTCAAGGGCGGATGGCTACACCTTC	CASSLRSRADGYTF
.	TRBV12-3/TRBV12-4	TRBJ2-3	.	TGTGCCAGCAGTTCCCGGGGTAAGAGGAGCACAGATACGCAGTATTTT	CASSSRGKRSTDTQYF
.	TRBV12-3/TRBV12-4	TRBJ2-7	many	TGTGCCAGCAGTCTTCTGAGGGAATACTACGAGCAGTACTTC	CASSLLREYYEQYF
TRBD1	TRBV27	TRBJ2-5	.	TGTGCCAGCAGTCCCTACCTCCAGGGGGCGGAGACCCAGTACTTC	CASSPYLQGAETQYF
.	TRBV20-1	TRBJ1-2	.	TGCAGTGCTAGAGAGCAGTATGGCTACACCTTC	CSAREQYGYTF
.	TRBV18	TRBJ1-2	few	TGTGCCAGCTCACCCCGGGTGAGTTTGCGGGGATCGAGGTCATATGGCTACACCTTC	CASSPRVSLRGSRSYGYTF
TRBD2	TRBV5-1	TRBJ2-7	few	TGCGCCAGCACCGGACTAGCGGGGGACTACGAGCAGTACTTC	CASTGLAGDYEQYF
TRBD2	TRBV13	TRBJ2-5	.	TGTGCCAGCAGCCCCGTCCCAGCGGGGGGGAAGACCCAGTACTTC	CASSPVPAGGKTQYF
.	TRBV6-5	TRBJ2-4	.	TGTGCCAGCAAAAGTCTAGCCAAAAACATTCAGTACTTC	CASKSLAKNIQYF
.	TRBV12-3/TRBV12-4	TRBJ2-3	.	TGTGCCAGCAGTTTAGTCTATGTGGGGGTTGATACGCAGTATTTT	CASSLVYVGVDTQYF
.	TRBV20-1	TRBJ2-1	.	TGCAGTGCTAGAGGGATTGAGCAGTTCTTC	CSARGIEQFF
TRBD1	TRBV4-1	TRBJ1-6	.	TGCGCCAGCAGCCACAGGGAACAGGGGGTGAATTCACCCCTCCACTTT	CASSHREQGVNSPLHF